This is a list of T cell receptor beta chains from one sample in a study of blood T cell repertoires in COVID-19. Repertoires were generated with immunoSEQ multiplex PCR, while TCRdb's copy carries only in-frame clones and drops some. The repertoire includes hundreds of thousands of clones, approximately 89% of them detected once, and 3.5% to 4% sits in the top ten. Material: PBMCs or T cells enriched from blood (not recorded which). These receptors were collected from a woman aged 30 to 39 with acute COVID-19. The CDR3 runs from the conserved cysteine through the conserved F or W. D genes are given only for firm matches. Size values are once, few and many counts, or a class for expanded clones, and some rows have none.

D	size	V	J	CDR3	DNA
-	-	TRBV19	TRBJ1-5	CASSLTGAVQPQHF	TGTGCCAGTAGTCTGACAGGAGCTGTCCAGCCCCAGCATTTT
-	-	TRBV5-5	TRBJ2-1	CASTTWSYNEQFF	TGTGCCAGCACCACGTGGAGTTACAATGAGCAGTTCTTC
-	once	TRBV27	TRBJ1-2	CASSLVGWGPGYGYTF	TGTGCCAGCAGTTTAGTCGGTTGGGGGCCAGGCTATGGCTACACCTTC
TRBD2	once	TRBV5-6	TRBJ2-3	CASSLSGGAPDTQYF	TGTGCCAGCAGCTTGAGCGGGGGGGCCCCAGATACGCAGTATTTT
-	-	TRBV7-2	TRBJ1-5	CASPARVRSQPQHF	TGTGCCAGCCCCGCCAGGGTGCGTAGTCAGCCCCAGCATTTT
-	-	TRBV4-3	TRBJ1-6	CASSKRTAYSPLHF	TGCGCCAGCAGTAAAAGGACAGCATATTCACCCCTCCACTTT
-	-	TRBV27	TRBJ2-3	CASSTTNTDTQYF	TGTGCCAGCAGTACGACTAACACAGATACGCAGTATTTT
TRBD1	-	TRBV19	TRBJ1-2	CASSPLTKRDRDGYTF	TGTGCCAGTAGTCCGTTAACGAAACGGGACAGGGATGGCTACACCTTC
-	-	TRBV5-8	TRBJ1-5	CASSLVRFPNQPQHF	TGTGCCAGCAGCTTAGTGCGCTTTCCGAATCAGCCCCAGCATTTT
-	-	TRBV6-5	TRBJ1-2	CASSWAGSNYGYTF	TGTGCCAGCAGTTGGGCAGGGTCTAACTATGGCTACACCTTC
-	-	TRBV7-9	TRBJ1-1	CASSLDLGTEAFF	TGTGCCAGCAGCTTGGACTTGGGCACTGAAGCTTTCTTT
-	-	TRBV10-3	TRBJ2-1	CAISEMTGPYNEQFF	TGTGCCATCAGTGAGATGACAGGTCCCTACAATGAGCAGTTCTTC
-	-	TRBV4-3	TRBJ1-6	CASSQRWVGEQGPSNSPLHF	TGCGCCAGCAGCCAAAGATGGGTCGGGGAGCAGGGGCCATCTAATTCACCCCTCCACTTT
-	once	TRBV7-9	TRBJ2-7	CASSPRPGMSYEQYF	TGTGCCAGCAGCCCACGCCCAGGGATGTCCTACGAGCAGTACTTC
-	-	TRBV7-9	TRBJ1-1	CASSHSTGRGTEAFF	TGTGCCAGCAGCCACTCGACAGGCAGAGGCACTGAAGCTTTCTTT
-	-	TRBV11-2	TRBJ2-1	CASSLFSTGWQDEQFF	TGTGCCAGCAGCTTATTCTCGACGGGGTGGCAGGATGAGCAGTTCTTC
-	-	TRBV27	TRBJ1-6	CASSLSRRRSDNSPLHF	TGTGCCAGCAGTTTATCGAGGCGGCGATCTGATAATTCACCCCTCCACTTT
TRBD2	-	TRBV5-1	TRBJ2-7	CASSPMAGEAYEQYF	TGCGCCAGCAGCCCGATGGCGGGGGAGGCCTACGAGCAGTACTTC
-	-	TRBV27	TRBJ1-2	CASSLSEGAIRGYTF	TGTGCCAGCAGTTTATCGGAGGGTGCAATTCGGGGCTACACCTTC
-	-	TRBV18	TRBJ1-6	CASSPLGGWSYNSPLHF	TGTGCCAGCTCACCACTCGGGGGTTGGTCCTATAATTCACCCCTCCACTTT
-	-	TRBV18	TRBJ2-7	CASSLADSVYSYEQYF	TGTGCCAGCTCGCTAGCGGACAGCGTTTACTCCTACGAGCAGTACTTC
-	-	TRBV27	TRBJ1-5	CASRTIGTSNQPQHF	TGTGCCAGCAGAACCATCGGGACAAGCAATCAGCCCCAGCATTTT
-	few	TRBV18	TRBJ2-1	CASSFGQRDNEQFF	TGTGCCAGCTCATTTGGACAGCGAGACAATGAGCAGTTCTTC
TRBD2	once	TRBV7-2	TRBJ2-5	CASSLVTSGKNQETQYF	TGTGCCAGCAGCTTAGTAACGAGCGGGAAAAACCAAGAGACCCAGTACTTC
TRBD1	-	TRBV19	TRBJ2-7	CASSGQGRREQYF	TGTGCCAGTAGCGGACAGGGGAGACGCGAGCAGTACTTC
TRBD1	few	TRBV30	TRBJ2-7	CAGGTGEHEQYF	TGTGCCGGCGGGACAGGGGAACACGAGCAGTACTTC
-	-	TRBV5-4	TRBJ2-6	CASSFQVSGANVLTF	TGTGCCAGCAGCTTCCAGGTCTCTGGGGCCAACGTCCTGACTTTC
-	-	TRBV18	TRBJ1-6	CASSLNAGFFTLHF	TGTGCCAGCTCCCTAAACGCGGGGTTTTTCACCCTCCACTTT
TRBD1	-	TRBV27	TRBJ1-5	CASRQGAGGNQPQHF	TGTGCCAGCAGGCAGGGGGCCGGAGGCAATCAGCCCCAGCATTTT
TRBD1	-	TRBV9	TRBJ2-5	CASSFPQGAQETQYF	TGTGCCAGCAGCTTCCCACAGGGGGCACAAGAGACCCAGTACTTC
TRBD2	-	TRBV7-3	TRBJ2-3	CASSLAPSGGQDTQYF	TGTGCCAGCAGCTTAGCCCCTAGCGGGGGCCAAGATACGCAGTATTTT
-	-	TRBV7-8	TRBJ1-2	CASSLGRGAGPNYGYTF	TGTGCCAGCAGCTTAGGCCGTGGGGCAGGCCCAAACTATGGCTACACCTTC
TRBD2	-	TRBV5-4	TRBJ2-1	CASSSQLAGSYNEQFF	TGTGCCAGCAGCTCCCAACTAGCGGGCTCCTACAATGAGCAGTTCTTC
TRBD2	-	TRBV14	TRBJ2-5	CASSPARGGQETQYF	TGTGCCAGCAGCCCAGCCCGGGGGGGACAAGAGACCCAGTACTTC
TRBD1	-	TRBV7-9	TRBJ1-5	CASSQVGRDSSPQHF	TGTGCCAGCAGCCAGGTGGGCAGGGACAGTTCTCCCCAGCATTTT
TRBD2	once	TRBV2	TRBJ2-3	CASSPSGGSTDTQYF	TGTGCCAGCAGCCCTAGCGGGGGATCCACAGATACGCAGTATTTT
TRBD1	-	TRBV28	TRBJ2-7	CASSSGQGFPGEQYF	TGTGCCAGCAGTTCGGGACAGGGGTTTCCAGGCGAGCAGTACTTC
TRBD1	-	TRBV7-8	TRBJ1-3	CASSLDRGGGNTIYF	TGTGCCAGCAGCTTAGACAGGGGTGGCGGAAACACCATATATTTT
TRBD1	-	TRBV5-5	TRBJ1-3	CASSLGGSANTIYF	TGTGCCAGCAGCTTAGGGGGCTCGGCAAACACCATATATTTT
-	-	TRBV28	TRBJ1-1	CAAGVTTEAFF	TGTGCCGCGGGGGTTACCACTGAAGCTTTCTTT
TRBD2	-	TRBV28	TRBJ2-5	CASSSNGLAGQETQYF	TGTGCCAGCAGTTCAAACGGACTAGCGGGGCAGGAGACCCAGTACTTC
TRBD1	-	TRBV7-2	TRBJ1-2	CASSFGQGVGYGYTF	TGTGCCAGCAGCTTTGGACAGGGAGTTGGGTATGGCTACACCTTC
-	-	TRBV6-5	TRBJ1-2	CASSYLLGEVGGYTF	TGTGCCAGCAGTTACCTTCTGGGAGAGGTCGGTGGCTACACCTTC
-	-	TRBV28	TRBJ2-4	CASSGGTNIQYF	TGTGCCAGCAGTGGGGGGACGAACATTCAGTACTTC
TRBD1	-	TRBV3-1/TRBV3-2	TRBJ1-1	CASSQKGQGNTEAFF	TGTGCCAGCAGCCAAAAGGGACAGGGGAACACTGAAGCTTTCTTT
-	-	TRBV15	TRBJ2-5	CATSRGTAQETQYF	TGTGCCACCAGCAGAGGGACAGCCCAAGAGACCCAGTACTTC
TRBD1	-	TRBV9	TRBJ1-2	CASSVAGQGAGDYGYTF	TGTGCCAGCAGCGTAGCGGGACAGGGGGCAGGGGACTATGGCTACACCTTC
-	few	TRBV6-5	TRBJ2-1	CASSYGADNEQFF	TGTGCCAGCAGTTACGGGGCCGACAATGAGCAGTTCTTC
TRBD1	few	TRBV12-3/TRBV12-4	TRBJ2-2	CASRVGQLGELFF	TGTGCCAGCAGGGTGGGACAGTTAGGGGAGCTGTTTTTT